The entry that follows covers one T cell receptor beta chain sequence. Its antigen remains unidentified. This sample was included in a study of T cell clonotyping in hematopoietic cell transplantation. Findings and limits, study-wide: Broader posttransplant TCR repertoire diversity was predicted by graft donor and pretransplant recipient Inverse Simpson Index values. Recipient TCR diversity dropped after transplant; expanded clonotypes rose from day 30 to 180.

The method was immunoSEQ multiplex PCR; TCRdb's version includes in-frame clones alone and lacks a portion of them. The data contain 40,000 to 45,000 clones, around 95% of them singletons. The sequence was collected from a woman aged 45 to 65 in good health. Some clones in this sample may be carry-over from other donors' samples. The sample taken for sequencing was peripheral blood mononuclear cells.

CDR3 region: CASSSSRGANIQYF. CDR3 nucleotides: TGTGCCAGCAGCTCCTCCAGGGGGGCCAACATTCAGTACTTC. V usage is TRBV7-2 and J usage is TRBJ2-4; a possible D gene is TRBD1 (7 bases). Trimming left V 4 bases short and J 7 bases short, with 14 bases between. The germline V gene encodes CDR1 SGHTA and CDR2 FQGNSA. CDR3 length: 14 residues.